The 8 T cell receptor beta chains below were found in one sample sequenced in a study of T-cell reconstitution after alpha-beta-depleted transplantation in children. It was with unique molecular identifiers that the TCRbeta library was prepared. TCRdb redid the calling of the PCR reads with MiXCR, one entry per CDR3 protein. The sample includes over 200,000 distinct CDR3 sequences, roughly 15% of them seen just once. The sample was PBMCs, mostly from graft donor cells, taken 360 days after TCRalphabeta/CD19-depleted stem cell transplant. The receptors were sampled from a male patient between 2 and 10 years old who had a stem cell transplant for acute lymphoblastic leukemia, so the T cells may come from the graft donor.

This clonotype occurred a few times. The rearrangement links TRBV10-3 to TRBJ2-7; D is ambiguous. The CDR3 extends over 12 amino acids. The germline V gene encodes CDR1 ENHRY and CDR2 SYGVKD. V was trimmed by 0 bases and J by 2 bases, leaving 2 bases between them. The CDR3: CAISESPYEQYF. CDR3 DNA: TGTGCCATCAGTGAGTCCCCCTACGAGCAGTACTTC.

This CDR3 reads CASSASRDRAPGYTF. CDR3 DNA sequence: TGTGCCAGCAGTGCCTCCCGGGACAGGGCGCCTGGCTACACCTTC. The gene calls are TRBV6-2 or TRBV6-3 and TRBJ1-2, with 9 bases lining up with TRBD1. The CDR3 is made up of 15 amino acids. Germline loops: CDR1 MNHEY, CDR2 SVGEGT. V lost 5 bases, J lost 7 bases, and 11 bases stayed unmatched.

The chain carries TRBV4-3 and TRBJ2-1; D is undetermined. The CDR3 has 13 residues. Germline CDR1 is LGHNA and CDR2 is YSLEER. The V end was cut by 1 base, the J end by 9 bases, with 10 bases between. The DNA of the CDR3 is TGCGCCAGCAGCCAAGCCCTGGTCGGTGAGCAGTTCTTC. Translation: CASSQALVGEQFF.

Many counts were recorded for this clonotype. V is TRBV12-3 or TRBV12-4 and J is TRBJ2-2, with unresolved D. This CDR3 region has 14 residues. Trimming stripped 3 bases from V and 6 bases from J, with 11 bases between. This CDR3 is CASSFMGSSGELFF. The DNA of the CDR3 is TGTGCCAGCAGTTTTATGGGTTCATCCGGGGAGCTGTTTTTT.

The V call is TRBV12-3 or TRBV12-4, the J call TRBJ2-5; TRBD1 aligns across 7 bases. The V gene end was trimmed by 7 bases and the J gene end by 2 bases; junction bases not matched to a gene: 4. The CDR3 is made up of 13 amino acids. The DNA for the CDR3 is TGTGCCAGCACCGAGGACAGGCAAGAGACCCAGTACTTC. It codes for CASTEDRQETQYF.

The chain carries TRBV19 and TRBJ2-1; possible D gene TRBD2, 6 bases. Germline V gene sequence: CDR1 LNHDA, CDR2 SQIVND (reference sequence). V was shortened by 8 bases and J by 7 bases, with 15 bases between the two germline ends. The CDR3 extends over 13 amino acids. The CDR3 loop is CASHSRGRNEQFF. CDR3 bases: TGTGCCAGTCACTCGCGGGGAAGAAATGAGCAGTTCTTC.

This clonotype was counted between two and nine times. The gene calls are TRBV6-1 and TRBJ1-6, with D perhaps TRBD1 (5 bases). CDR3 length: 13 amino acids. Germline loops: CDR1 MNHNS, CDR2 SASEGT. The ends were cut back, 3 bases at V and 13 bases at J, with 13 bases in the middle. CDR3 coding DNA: TGTGCCAGCAGTGACCGTCAGGGTTTGCCCCTCCACTTT. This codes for CASSDRQGLPLHF.

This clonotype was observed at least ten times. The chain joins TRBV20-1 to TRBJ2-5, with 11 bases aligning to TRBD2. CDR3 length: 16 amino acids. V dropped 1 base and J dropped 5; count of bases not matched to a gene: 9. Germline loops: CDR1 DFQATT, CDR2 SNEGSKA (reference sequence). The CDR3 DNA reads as TGCAGTGCTAGAGGGACTAGCGGGTATCAAAGGGAGACCCAGTACTTC. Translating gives CSARGTSGYQRETQYF.